Presented here are 8 T cell receptor beta chains from one specimen sequenced in a study of T cell changes during pregnancy in multiple sclerosis (dated by TCRdb to between 2017 and 2020). The library was generated by the immunoSEQ multiplex PCR assay. The source is immuneACCESS, and TCRdb retained only in-frame sequences with V and J called. Part of the clones is not carried over; for the studies checked, unresolved V genes explain less than half of this, and the remainder is unexplained. Here the sample has approximately 34,000 clones; 75% to 90% occur a single time. Of the sample, 4.5% falls within the top ten clones. The sample consisted of CD8+ T cells from peripheral blood mononuclear cells, taken after pregnancy. Source of these receptors: a female donor with multiple sclerosis, enrolled in a pregnancy study.

The rearrangement uses TRBV19 and TRBJ2-5; 8 positions agree with TRBD2. The CDR3 loop spans 14 amino acids. With V trimmed by 1 base and J by 5 bases, 3 bases remained unmatched. CDR1 is LNHDA, CDR2 SQIVND, per germline (reference sequence). For the CDR3, the DNA is TGTGCCAGTAGTATAGGGACTAGCCCGGAGACCCAGTACTTC. This gives the protein CASSIGTSPETQYF.

This clone was seen just once. The chain uses TRBV5-4 and TRBJ2-1; 12 bases map to TRBD2. The CDR3 has 15 amino acids. V dropped 1 base and J dropped 7; count of bases not matched to a gene: 3. Germline V gene sequence: CDR1 SGHNT, CDR2 YYREEE (reference sequence). This chain's CDR3 is CASSLTSGGNNEQFF. The CDR3 nucleotides are TGTGCCAGCAGCTTGACTAGCGGGGGGAATAATGAGCAGTTCTTC.

The gene calls are TRBV7-8 and TRBJ1-1; D is uncertain. Trimming took 5 bases from V and 3 from J, leaving 7 bases between them. From germline, CDR1 is SGHVS and CDR2 FQNEAQ. The CDR3 covers 12 residues. This CDR3 is CASSLTDTEAFF. CDR3 DNA: TGTGCCAGCAGCCTAACGGACACTGAAGCTTTCTTT.

The gene calls are TRBV5-6 and TRBJ1-1; D not resolved. Trimming left V 4 bases short and J 4 bases short, with 20 bases between. Germline-derived CDR1 and CDR2 are SGHDT and YYEEEE. There are 16 residues in the CDR3. CDR3: CASSPGVGVFSTEAFF. For the CDR3, the DNA is TGTGCCAGCAGCCCGGGAGTCGGTGTTTTCTCCACTGAAGCTTTCTTT.

This chain links TRBV4-1 with TRBJ1-3; unclear D gene. The CDR3 length is 16 residues. Per germline, CDR1 MGHRA and CDR2 YSYEKL. The V gene lost 5 bases and the J gene lost 3 bases, with 17 bases spanning the gap. CDR3 residues: CASSSILEGFGNTIYF. The CDR3, as DNA: TGCGCCAGCAGCTCCATCTTGGAGGGTTTTGGAAACACCATATATTTT.

This chain uses TRBV5-5 with TRBJ2-2; tentatively, D is TRBD2 (6 bases). Germline CDR1 is SGHKS and CDR2 is YYEKEE (reference sequence). This CDR3 contains 15 residues. Trimming pared 1 base from V and 3 bases from J, leaving 10 bases between. Here the CDR3 DNA reads TGTGCCAGCAGCTTGTACCCGGGGGACACCGGGGAGCTGTTTTTT. The encoded protein is CASSLYPGDTGELFF.

This rearrangement joins TRBV19 to TRBJ2-1; D gene uncertain. The length of the CDR3 is 13 residues. V was clipped by 5 bases and J by 6 bases, with 11 bases between them. Germline CDR1 and CDR2: LNHDA and SQIVND (reference sequence). The CDR3 nucleotides read TGTGCCAGTAGTGTCCGACGGAGCAATGAGCAGTTCTTC. It is translated as CASSVRRSNEQFF.

V and J are TRBV4-2 and TRBJ2-2; maybe TRBD2 (7 bases). The germline CDR1 and CDR2 sequences are LGHNA and YNFKEQ. The CDR3 runs to 18 residues. V lost 1 base to trimming and J lost 2 bases, with 17 bases between them. The CDR3: CASSQGGAGVTNTGELFF. The CDR3 DNA sequence: TGTGCCAGCAGCCAAGGGGGGGCGGGGGTGACTAACACCGGGGAGCTGTTTTTT.